The entry below describes one T cell receptor beta chain. Its specificity is not known. The sample comes from a study of cytomegalovirus exposure and HLA in healthy donors. About the study: Assignment to the Caucasian-associated ancestry cluster applied to roughly 80% of the 300 to 500 genotyped donors. Notes on the study in general: Cytomegalovirus-associated status was assigned to around 160 TCR beta chains.

Both 60 Vbeta primers and 13 Jbeta primers went into the PCR. TCRdb's table, derived via immunoSEQ multiplex PCR, lists solely in-frame clones and lacks some. The table includes about 62,000 clones, about 90% detected once. Material: PBMCs. The clonotype originates from a man between 18 and 35 years old in good health and CMV-seronegative.

The DNA for the CDR3 is TGTGCCTGGAGTGAGGGTGGACTTGAGCAGTTCTTC. Translating it yields CAWSEGGLEQFF. The chain couples TRBV30 to TRBJ2-1; D perhaps matches TRBD2 (5 bases). Deletions cut 1 base from V and 9 bases from J, with 10 bases between. The CDR3 contains 12 residues. Per germline, CDR1 GTSNPN and CDR2 SVGIG (reference sequence). Filled out from reference TRBV30 and TRBJ2-1, the complete variable domain reads SQTIHQWPATLVQPVGSPLSLECTVEGTSNPNLYWYRQAAGRGLQLLFYSVGIGQISSEVPQNLSASRPQDRQFILSSKKLLLSDSGFYLCAWSEGGLEQFFGPGTRLTVL.